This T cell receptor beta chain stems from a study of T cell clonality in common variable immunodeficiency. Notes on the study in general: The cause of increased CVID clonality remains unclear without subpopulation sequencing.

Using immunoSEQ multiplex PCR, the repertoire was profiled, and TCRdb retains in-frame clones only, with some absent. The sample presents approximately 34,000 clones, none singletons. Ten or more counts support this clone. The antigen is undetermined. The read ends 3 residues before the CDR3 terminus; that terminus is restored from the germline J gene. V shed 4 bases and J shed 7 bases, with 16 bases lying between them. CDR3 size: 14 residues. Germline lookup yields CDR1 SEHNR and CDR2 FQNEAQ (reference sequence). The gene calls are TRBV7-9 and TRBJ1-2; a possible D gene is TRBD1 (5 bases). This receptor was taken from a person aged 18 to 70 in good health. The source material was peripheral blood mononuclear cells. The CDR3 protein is CASSSSSQGGGYTF. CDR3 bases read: TGTGCCAGCAGCTCGAGCAGCCAGGGTGGTGGC.